This T cell receptor (beta chain) comes out of a study of cytomegalovirus exposure and HLA in healthy donors. General study results and limits: Many donors carried some public TCRs, although rarity characterized most TCR sequences.

Primers for the PCR totalled 60 Vbeta and 13 Jbeta. TCRdb's table, derived via immunoSEQ multiplex PCR, lists solely in-frame clones and lacks some. This sample's clone table lists approximately 96,000 clones. Trimming took off 0 bases at V and 3 bases at J, with 7 bases between the two ends. CDR3 length: 14 residues. Germline-derived CDR1 and CDR2 are SGDLS and YYNGEE. About this clone: Its target is not known.

The sample taken for sequencing was PBMCs. The rearrangement links TRBV9 to TRBJ1-5; a possible D gene is TRBD1 (5 bases). The receptor's source is a girl aged 10-17 years in good health and CMV-seropositive. The CDR3 is CASSVGQPNQPQHF. CDR3 DNA sequence: TGTGCCAGCAGCGTAGGACAGCCCAATCAGCCCCAGCATTTT.